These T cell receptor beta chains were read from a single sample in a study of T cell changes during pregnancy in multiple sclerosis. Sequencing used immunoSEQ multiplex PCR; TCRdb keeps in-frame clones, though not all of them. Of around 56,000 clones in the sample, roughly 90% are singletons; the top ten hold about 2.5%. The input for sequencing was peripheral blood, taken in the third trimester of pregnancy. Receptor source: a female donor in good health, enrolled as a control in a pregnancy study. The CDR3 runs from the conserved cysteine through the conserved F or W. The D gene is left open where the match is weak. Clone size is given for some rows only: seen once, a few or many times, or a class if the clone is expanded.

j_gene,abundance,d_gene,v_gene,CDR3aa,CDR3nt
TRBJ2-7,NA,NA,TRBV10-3,CASSGGPLEQYF,TGTGCCTCATCCGGTGGGCCTCTAGAGCAGTACTTC
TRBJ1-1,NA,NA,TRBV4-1,CAGGETSSEAFF,TGCGCCGGGGGCGAGACAAGTAGTGAAGCTTTCTTT
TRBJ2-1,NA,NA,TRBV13,CASSLVVLERGRSANEQFF,TGTGCCAGCAGCTTGGTTGTATTGGAACGCGGCCGCTCCGCCAATGAGCAGTTCTTC
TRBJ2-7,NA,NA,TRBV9,CASSVDSRGGYEQYF,TGTGCCAGCAGCGTAGATTCGCGGGGCGGTTACGAGCAGTACTTC
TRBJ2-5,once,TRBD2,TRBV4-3,CASSQDPAGGQETQYF,TGCGCCAGCAGCCAAGACCCAGCGGGAGGGCAAGAGACCCAGTACTTC
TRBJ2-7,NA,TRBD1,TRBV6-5,CASRHRGTGEYEQYF,TGTGCCAGCAGACACCGAGGGACAGGGGAGTACGAGCAGTACTTC
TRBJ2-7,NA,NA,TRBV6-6,CASMGGPRNEQYF,TGTGCCAGCATGGGGGGGCCTAGGAACGAGCAGTACTTC
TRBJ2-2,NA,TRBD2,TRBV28,CASSTLRTSPGELFF,TGTGCCAGCAGTACTCTCCGGACTAGCCCCGGGGAGCTGTTTTTT
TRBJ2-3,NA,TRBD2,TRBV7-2,CASSQRTSGGASTDTQYF,TGTGCCAGCAGCCAACGGACTAGCGGGGGGGCTAGCACAGATACGCAGTATTTT
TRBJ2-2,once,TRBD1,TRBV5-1,CASSLARAGGPYTGELFF,TGCGCCAGCAGCTTGGCCAGGGCAGGGGGTCCATACACCGGGGAGCTGTTTTTT
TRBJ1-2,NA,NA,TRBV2,CASRRQGSEGYTF,TGTGCCAGCAGGAGGCAGGGGAGTGAGGGCTACACCTTC
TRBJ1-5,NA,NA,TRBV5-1,CASSLRTWDTDTQHF,TGCGCCAGCAGCCTCCGGACTTGGGACACAGATACGCAGCATTTT
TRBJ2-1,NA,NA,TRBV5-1,CASSFIQGPSQDNEQFF,TGCGCCAGCAGCTTTATTCAGGGGCCCTCCCAGGACAATGAGCAGTTCTTC
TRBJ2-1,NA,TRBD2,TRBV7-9,CASSSPSGRRYNEQFF,TGTGCCAGCAGCTCCCCTAGCGGGAGGAGGTACAATGAGCAGTTCTTC
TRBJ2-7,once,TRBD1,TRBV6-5,CASRTLDRANEQYF,TGTGCCAGCAGGACCCTCGACAGGGCCAACGAGCAGTACTTC
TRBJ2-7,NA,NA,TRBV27,CASSFDYATAQRHYEQYF,TGTGCCAGCAGTTTTGACTATGCGACCGCTCAGAGACACTACGAGCAGTACTTC
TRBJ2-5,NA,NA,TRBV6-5,CASKDPGKTQYF,TGTGCCAGCAAGGACCCGGGAAAGACCCAGTACTTC
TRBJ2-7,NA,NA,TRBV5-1,CASSLEPLATYEQYF,TGCGCCAGCAGCTTGGAACCTTTAGCTACCTACGAGCAGTACTTC
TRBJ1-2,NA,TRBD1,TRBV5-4,CASSLLNRGATGYTF,TGTGCCAGCAGCTTGCTCAACAGGGGGGCCACTGGCTACACCTTC
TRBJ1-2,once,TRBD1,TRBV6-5,CASTGTAGGYTF,TGTGCCTCCACCGGGACAGCCGGCGGCTACACCTTC
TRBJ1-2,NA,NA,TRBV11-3,CASSLGRSSYTF,TGTGCCAGCAGCTTAGGAAGGAGTAGCTACACCTTC
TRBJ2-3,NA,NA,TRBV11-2,CASSSTPGDTQYF,TGTGCCAGCAGCTCCACCCCAGGAGATACGCAGTATTTT
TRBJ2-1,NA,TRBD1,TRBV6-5,CASSYSTGGIEQFF,TGTGCCAGCAGTTACTCTACAGGGGGCATTGAGCAGTTCTTC
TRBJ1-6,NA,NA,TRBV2,CASSLQVTNSPLHF,TGTGCCAGCAGCCTACAGGTCACTAATTCACCCCTCCACTTT
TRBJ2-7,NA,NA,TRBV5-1,CASSQEAGLNYEQYF,TGCGCCAGCAGTCAAGAGGCGGGGTTAAACTACGAGCAGTACTTC
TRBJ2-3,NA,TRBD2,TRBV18,CASSPTPPSGRTDTQYF,TGTGCCAGCTCACCCACGCCCCCTAGCGGACGCACAGATACGCAGTATTTT
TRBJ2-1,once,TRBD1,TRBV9,CASSAPPGQYNEQFF,TGTGCCAGCAGCGCACCCCCGGGACAGTACAATGAGCAGTTCTTC
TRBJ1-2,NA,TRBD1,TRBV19,CASSLQGLGYTF,TGTGCCAGTAGCTTACAGGGGCTCGGCTACACCTTC
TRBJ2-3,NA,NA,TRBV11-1,CASSLDITDTQYF,TGTGCCAGCAGCTTAGATATCACAGATACGCAGTATTTT